This T cell receptor (beta chain) was captured by sequencing in a study of CD8+ T cells in alopecia areata. Treatment reported: oral pan-JAK inhibitor, 5-10 mg twice daily. Peripheral blood and lesional scalp punch biopsies came from alopecia areata patients. Extracted RNA was reverse transcribed into cDNA, the sequencing template. Repertoires were generated with immunoSEQ multiplex PCR, while TCRdb's copy carries only in-frame clones and drops some. The sample holds 120,000 or so clones, under 65% seen once. The V end was cut by 6 bases, the J end by 3 bases, with 15 bases between. The V gene's germline CDR1 is ENHRY and CDR2 SYGVKD. This CDR3 has 14 amino acids.

V gene TRBV10-3 combines with J gene TRBJ2-7, with D perhaps matching TRBD1 (6 bases). The sequencing used CD4+ T cells sorted from blood, collected at week 4, from a patient treated with tofacitinib. This TCR derives from a human donor with alopecia areata. The CDR3 DNA reads TGTGCCATCAGCTCCGGGACATCCTACTACGAGCAGTACTTC. This translates into CAISSGTSYYEQYF.